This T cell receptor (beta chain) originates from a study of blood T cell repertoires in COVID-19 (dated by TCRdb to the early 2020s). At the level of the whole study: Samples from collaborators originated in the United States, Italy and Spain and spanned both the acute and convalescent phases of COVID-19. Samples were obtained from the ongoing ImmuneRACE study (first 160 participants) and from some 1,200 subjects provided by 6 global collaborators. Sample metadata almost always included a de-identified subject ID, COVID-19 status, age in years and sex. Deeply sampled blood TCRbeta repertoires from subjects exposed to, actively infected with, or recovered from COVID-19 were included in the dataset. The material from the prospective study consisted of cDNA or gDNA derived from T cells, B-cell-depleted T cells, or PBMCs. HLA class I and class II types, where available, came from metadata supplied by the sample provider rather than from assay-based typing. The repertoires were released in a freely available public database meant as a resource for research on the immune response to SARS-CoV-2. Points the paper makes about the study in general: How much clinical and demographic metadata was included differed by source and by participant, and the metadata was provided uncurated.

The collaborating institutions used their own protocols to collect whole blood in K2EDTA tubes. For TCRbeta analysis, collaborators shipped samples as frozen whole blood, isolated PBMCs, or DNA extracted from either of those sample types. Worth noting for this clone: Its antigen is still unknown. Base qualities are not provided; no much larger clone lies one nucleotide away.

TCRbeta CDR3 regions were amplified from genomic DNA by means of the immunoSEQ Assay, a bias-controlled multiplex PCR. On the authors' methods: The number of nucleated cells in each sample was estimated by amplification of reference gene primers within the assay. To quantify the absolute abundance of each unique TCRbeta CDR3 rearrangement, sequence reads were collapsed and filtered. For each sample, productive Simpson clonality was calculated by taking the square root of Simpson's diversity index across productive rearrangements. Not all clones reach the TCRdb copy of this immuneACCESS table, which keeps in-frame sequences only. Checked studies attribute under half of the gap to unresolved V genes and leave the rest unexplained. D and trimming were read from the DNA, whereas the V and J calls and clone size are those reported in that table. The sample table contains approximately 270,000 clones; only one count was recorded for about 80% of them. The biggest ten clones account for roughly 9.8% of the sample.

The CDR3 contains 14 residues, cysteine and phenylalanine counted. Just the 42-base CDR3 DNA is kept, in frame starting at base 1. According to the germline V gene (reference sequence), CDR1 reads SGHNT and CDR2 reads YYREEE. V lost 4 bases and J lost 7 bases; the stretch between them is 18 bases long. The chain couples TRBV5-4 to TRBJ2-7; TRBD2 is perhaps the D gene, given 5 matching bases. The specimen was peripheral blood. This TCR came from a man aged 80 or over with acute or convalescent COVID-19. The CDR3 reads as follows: CASSTPRAGGEQYF. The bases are TGTGCCAGCAGCACCCCAAGGGCAGGAGGTGAGCAGTACTTC.